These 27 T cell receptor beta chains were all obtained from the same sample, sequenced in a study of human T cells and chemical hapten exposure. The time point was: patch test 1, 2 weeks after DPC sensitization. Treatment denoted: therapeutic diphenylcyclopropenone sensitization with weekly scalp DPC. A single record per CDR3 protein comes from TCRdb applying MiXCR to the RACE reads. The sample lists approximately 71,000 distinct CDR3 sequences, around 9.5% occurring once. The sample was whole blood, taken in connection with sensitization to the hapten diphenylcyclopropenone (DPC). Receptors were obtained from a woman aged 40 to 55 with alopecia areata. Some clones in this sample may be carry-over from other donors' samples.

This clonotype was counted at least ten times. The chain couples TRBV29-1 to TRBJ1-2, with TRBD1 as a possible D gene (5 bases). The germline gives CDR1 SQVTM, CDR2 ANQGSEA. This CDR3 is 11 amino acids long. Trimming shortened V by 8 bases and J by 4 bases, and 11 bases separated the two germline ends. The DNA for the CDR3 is TGCAGCTCCCAGGGTGGCTATGGCTACACCTTC. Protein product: CSSQGGYGYTF.

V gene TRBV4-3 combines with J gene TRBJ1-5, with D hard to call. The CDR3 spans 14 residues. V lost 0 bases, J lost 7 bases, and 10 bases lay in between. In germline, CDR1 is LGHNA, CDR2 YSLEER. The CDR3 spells CASSQDLLGQPQHF. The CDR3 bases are TGCGCCAGCAGCCAAGATTTACTGGGGCAGCCCCAGCATTTT.

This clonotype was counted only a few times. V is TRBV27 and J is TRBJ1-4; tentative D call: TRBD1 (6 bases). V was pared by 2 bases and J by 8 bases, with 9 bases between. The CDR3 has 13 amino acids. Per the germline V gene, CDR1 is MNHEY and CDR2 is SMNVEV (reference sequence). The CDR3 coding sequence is TGTGCCAGCAGTTTAAGGCAGGGGGAAAAACTGTTTTTT. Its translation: CASSLRQGEKLFF. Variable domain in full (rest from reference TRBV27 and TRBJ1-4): EAQVTQNPRYLITVTGKKLTVTCSQNMNHEYMSWYRQDPGLGLRQIYYSMNVEVTDKGDVPEGYKVSRKEKRNFPLILESPSPNQTSLYFCASSLRQGEKLFFGSGTQLSVL.

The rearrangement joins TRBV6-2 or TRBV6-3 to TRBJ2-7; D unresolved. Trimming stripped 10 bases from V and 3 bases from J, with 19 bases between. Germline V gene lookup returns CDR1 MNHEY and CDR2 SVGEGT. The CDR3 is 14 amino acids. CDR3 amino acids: CATHERTGSYEQYF. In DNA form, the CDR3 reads TGTGCCACCCACGAACGGACCGGTAGCTACGAGCAGTACTTC.

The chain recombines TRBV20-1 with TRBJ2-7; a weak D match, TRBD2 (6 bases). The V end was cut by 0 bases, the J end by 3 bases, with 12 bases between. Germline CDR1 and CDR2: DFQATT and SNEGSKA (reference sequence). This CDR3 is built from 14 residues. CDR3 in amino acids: CSAREAGFGYEQYF. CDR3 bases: TGCAGTGCTAGAGAGGCGGGGTTTGGCTACGAGCAGTACTTC.

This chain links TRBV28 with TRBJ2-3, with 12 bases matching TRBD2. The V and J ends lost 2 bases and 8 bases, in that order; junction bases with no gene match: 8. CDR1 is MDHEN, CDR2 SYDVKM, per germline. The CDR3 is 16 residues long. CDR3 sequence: CASSLGRLAGEATQYF. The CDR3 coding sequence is TGTGCCAGCAGTTTAGGGCGACTAGCGGGGGAGGCTACGCAGTATTTT.

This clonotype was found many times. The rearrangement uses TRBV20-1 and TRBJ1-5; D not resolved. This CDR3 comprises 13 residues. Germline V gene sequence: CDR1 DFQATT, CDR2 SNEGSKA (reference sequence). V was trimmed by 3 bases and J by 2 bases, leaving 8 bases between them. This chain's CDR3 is CSASLLGNQPQHF. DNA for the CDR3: TGCAGTGCTAGTCTCTTGGGCAATCAGCCCCAGCATTTT.

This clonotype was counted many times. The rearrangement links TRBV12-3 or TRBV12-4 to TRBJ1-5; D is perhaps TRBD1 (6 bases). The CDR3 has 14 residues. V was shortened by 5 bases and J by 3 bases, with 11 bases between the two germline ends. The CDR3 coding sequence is TGTGCCAGCAGTGTAACAGGGAACAATCAGCCCCAGCATTTT. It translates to CASSVTGNNQPQHF.

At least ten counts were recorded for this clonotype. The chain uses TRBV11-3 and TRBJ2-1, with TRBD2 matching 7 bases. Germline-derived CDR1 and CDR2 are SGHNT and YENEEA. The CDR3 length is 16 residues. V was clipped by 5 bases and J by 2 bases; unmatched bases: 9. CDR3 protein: CASSRGTIDTYNEQFF. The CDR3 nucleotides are TGTGCCAGCAGCCGCGGGACTATCGATACCTACAATGAGCAGTTCTTC.

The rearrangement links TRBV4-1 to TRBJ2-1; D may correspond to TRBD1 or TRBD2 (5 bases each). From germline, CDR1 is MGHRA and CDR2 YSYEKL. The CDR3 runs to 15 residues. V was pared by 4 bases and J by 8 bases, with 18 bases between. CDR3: CASSPRGARVDEQFF. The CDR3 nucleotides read TGCGCCAGCAGCCCCCGAGGGGCGAGAGTAGATGAGCAGTTCTTC.

In DNA, the CDR3 is TGTGCCAGCGGCGGCAGGGAGGGCTATGGCTACACCTTC. This encodes CASGGREGYGYTF. The genes are TRBV28 and TRBJ1-2; D might be TRBD1 (5 bases). The V gene lost 8 bases and the J gene lost 4 bases, with 14 bases spanning the gap. Germline CDR1 reads MDHEN; CDR2 reads SYDVKM. This CDR3 contains 13 residues.

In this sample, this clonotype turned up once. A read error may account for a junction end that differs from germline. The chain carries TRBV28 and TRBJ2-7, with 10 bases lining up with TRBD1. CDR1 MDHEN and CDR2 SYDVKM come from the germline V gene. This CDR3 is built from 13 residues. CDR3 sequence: CAGSPGGTGVKYF. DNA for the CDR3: TGTGCCGGCAGTCCCGGGGGGACAGGGGTCAAGTACTTC.

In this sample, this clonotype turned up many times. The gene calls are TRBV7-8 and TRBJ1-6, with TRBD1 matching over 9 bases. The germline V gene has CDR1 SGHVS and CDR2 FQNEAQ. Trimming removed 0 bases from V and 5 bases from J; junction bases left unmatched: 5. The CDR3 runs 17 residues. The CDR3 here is CASSLATGGADNSPLHF. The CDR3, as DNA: TGTGCCAGCAGCTTAGCCACAGGGGGCGCGGATAATTCACCCCTCCACTTT.

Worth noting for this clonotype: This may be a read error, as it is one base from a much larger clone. This chain's CDR3 is CASSSDRAYEQYF. The CDR3 nucleotides are TGTGCCAGCAGCTCAGACAGGGCCTACGAGCAGTACTTC. This chain connects TRBV5-4 to TRBJ2-7; TRBD1 aligns across 7 bases. The CDR3 has 13 amino acids. From germline, CDR1 is SGHNT and CDR2 YYREEE (reference sequence). The V and J ends lost 3 bases and 2 bases, in that order; junction bases with no gene match: 2.

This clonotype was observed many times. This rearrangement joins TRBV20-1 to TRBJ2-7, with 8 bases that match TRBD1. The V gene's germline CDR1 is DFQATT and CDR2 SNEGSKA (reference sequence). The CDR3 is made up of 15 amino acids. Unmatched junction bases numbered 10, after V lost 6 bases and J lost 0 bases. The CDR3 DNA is TGCAGTGCCGGGCCCCGGACAGGGAGCTCCTACGAGCAGTACTTC. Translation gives CSAGPRTGSSYEQYF.

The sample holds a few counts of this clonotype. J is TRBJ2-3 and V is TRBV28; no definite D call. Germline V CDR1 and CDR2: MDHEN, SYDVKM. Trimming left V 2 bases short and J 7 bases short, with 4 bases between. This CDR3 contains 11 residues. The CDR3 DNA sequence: TGTGCCAGCAGTTTAGGTTATACGCAGTATTTT. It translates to CASSLGYTQYF.

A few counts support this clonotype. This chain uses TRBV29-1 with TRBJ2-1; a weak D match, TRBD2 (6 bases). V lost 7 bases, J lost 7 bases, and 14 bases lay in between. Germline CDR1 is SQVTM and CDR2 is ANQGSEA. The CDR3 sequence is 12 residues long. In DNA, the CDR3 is TGCAGCGCGCAGCGGAGCGGGAATGAGCAGTTCTTC. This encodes CSAQRSGNEQFF.

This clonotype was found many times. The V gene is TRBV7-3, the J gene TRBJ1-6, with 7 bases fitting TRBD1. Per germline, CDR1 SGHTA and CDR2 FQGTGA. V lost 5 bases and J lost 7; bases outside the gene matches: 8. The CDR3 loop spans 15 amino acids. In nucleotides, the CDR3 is TGTGCCAGCAGCGAGAGAGGGGGCTTGAATTCACCCCTCCACTTT. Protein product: CASSERGGLNSPLHF.

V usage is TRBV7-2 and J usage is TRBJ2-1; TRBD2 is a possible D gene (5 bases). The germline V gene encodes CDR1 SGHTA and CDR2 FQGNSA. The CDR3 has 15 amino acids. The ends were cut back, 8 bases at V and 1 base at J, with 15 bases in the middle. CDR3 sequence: CASREAPISYNEQFF. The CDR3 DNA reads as TGTGCCAGCCGGGAAGCTCCAATTTCCTACAATGAGCAGTTCTTC.

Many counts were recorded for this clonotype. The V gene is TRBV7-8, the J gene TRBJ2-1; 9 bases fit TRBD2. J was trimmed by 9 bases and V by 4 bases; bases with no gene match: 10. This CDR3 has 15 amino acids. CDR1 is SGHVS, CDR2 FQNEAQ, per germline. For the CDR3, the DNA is TGTGCCAGCAGCTCTCCGGGACTAGCTCAGGGTGAGCAGTTCTTC. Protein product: CASSSPGLAQGEQFF.

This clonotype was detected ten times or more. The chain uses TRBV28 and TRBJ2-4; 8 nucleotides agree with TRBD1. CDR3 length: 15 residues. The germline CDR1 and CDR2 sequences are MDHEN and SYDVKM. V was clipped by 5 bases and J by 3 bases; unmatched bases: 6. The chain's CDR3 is CASSPPGQGKNIQYF. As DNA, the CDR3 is TGTGCCAGCAGTCCCCCCGGACAGGGCAAAAACATTCAGTACTTC.

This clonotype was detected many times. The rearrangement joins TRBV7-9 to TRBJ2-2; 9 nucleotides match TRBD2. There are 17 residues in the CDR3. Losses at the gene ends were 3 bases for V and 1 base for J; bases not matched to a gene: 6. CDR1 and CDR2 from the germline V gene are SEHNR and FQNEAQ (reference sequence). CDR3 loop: CASSFSGGLMNTGELFF. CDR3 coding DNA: TGTGCCAGCAGCTTTAGCGGGGGACTAATGAACACCGGGGAGCTGTTTTTT.

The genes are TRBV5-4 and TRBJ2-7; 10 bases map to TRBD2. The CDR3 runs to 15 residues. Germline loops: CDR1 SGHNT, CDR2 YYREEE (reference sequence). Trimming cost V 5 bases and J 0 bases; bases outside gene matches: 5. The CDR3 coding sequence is TGTGCCAGCAGTCTAGCGGGGGTCCGCTCCTACGAGCAGTACTTC. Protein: CASSLAGVRSYEQYF.

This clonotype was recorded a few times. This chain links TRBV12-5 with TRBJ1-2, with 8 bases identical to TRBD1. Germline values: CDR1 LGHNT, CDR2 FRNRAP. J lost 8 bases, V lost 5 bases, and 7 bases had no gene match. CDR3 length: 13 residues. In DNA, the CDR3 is TGTGCTAGTGGTCCTGGACAGGGAAGGGGCTACACCTTC. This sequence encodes CASGPGQGRGYTF.

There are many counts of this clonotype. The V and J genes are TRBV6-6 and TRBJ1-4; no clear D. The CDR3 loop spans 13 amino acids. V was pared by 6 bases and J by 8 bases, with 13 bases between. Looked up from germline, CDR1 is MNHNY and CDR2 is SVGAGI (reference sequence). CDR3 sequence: CASREPGNEKLFF. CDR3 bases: TGTGCCAGCAGAGAACCGGGCAACGAAAAACTGTTTTTT.

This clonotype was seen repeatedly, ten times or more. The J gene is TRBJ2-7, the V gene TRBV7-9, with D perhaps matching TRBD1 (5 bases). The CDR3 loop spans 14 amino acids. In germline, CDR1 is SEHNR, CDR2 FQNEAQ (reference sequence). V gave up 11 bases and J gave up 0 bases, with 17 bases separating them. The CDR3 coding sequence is TGTGCCCCGCCGGGCAGGGTATACTCCTACGAGCAGTACTTC. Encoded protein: CAPPGRVYSYEQYF.

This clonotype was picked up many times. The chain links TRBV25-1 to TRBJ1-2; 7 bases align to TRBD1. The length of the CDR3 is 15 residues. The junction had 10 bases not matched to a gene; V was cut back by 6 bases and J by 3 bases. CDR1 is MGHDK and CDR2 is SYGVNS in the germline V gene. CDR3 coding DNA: TGTGCCAGCAGGAAGGAGGGGGCAGGTTACTATGGCTACACCTTC. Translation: CASRKEGAGYYGYTF.